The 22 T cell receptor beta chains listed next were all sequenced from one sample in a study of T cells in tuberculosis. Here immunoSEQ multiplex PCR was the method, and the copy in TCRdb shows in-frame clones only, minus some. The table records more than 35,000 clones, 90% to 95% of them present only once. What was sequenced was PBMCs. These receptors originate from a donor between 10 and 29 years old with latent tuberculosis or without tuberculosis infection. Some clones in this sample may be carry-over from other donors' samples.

CDR3 loop: CAWSDENLGTADEKLFF. The CDR3, as DNA: TGTGCCTGGAGTGACGAAAACCTCGGGACAGCGGATGAAAAACTGTTTTTT. This chain links TRBV30 with TRBJ1-4, with 7 bases matching TRBD1. V dropped 1 base and J dropped 6; count of bases not matched to a gene: 14. CDR1 is GTSNPN, CDR2 SVGIG, per germline (reference sequence). The CDR3 spans 17 residues.

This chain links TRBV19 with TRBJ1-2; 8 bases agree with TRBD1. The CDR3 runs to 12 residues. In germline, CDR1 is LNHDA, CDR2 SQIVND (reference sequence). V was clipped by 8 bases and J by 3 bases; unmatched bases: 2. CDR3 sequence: CASVDRDYGYTF. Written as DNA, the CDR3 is TGTGCCAGTGTGGACAGGGACTATGGCTACACCTTC.

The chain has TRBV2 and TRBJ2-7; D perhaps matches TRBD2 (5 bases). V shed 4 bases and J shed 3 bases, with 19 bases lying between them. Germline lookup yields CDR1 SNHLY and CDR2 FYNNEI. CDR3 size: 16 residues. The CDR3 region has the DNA TGTGCCAGCAGTGGGGTGGTGGGAGACTCGATCTACGAGCAGTACTTC. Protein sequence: CASSGVVGDSIYEQYF.

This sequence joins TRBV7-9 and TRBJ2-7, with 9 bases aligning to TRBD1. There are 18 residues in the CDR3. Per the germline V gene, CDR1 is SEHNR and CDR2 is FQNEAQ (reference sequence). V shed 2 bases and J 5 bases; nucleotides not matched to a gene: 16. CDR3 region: CASSLTYKAGDRADEQYV. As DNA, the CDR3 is TGTGCCAGCAGCTTAACATATAAAGCAGGGGACAGGGCCGACGAGCAGTACGTC.

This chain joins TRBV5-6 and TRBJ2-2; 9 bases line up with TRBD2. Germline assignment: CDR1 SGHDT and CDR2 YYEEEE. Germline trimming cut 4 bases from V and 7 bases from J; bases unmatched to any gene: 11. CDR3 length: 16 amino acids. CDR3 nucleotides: TGTGCCAGCAGCCCTACGAGTAGCGGGGGAGGCGGGGAGCTGTTTTTT. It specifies CASSPTSSGGGGELFF.

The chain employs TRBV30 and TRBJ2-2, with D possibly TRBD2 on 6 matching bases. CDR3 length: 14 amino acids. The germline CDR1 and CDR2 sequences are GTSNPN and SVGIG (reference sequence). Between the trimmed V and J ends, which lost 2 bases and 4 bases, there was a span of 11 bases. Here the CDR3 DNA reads TGTGCCTGGAGTCCTTTCGGGGGCACCGGGGAGCTGTTTTTT. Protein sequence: CAWSPFGGTGELFF.

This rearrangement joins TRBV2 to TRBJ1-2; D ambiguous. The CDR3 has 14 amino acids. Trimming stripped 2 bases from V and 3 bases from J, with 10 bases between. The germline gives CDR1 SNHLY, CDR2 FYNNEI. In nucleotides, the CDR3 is TGTGCCAGCAGTGAACGGAGGACCGACTATGGCTACACCTTC. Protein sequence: CASSERRTDYGYTF.

CDR3 DNA sequence: TGCGCCAGCAGCCCACTAGCGGGGGACTCCTACGAGCAGTACTTC. Translated, it gives CASSPLAGDSYEQYF. The V call is TRBV4-3, the J call TRBJ2-7; 11 bases map to TRBD2. V trimming: 4 bases; J trimming: 0 bases; junction bases outside the gene matches: 2. CDR3 length: 15 amino acids. Germline V gene data show CDR1 as LGHNA and CDR2 as YSLEER.

The CDR3 loop is CASSLGGGFGGYTF. The DNA for the CDR3 is TGTGCCAGCAGTTTGGGCGGGGGGTTCGGTGGCTACACCTTC. This sequence joins TRBV27 and TRBJ1-2, with D maybe TRBD1 (5 bases). V was cut by 3 bases and J by 7 bases, with 15 bases left in between. Germline V gene data show CDR1 as MNHEY and CDR2 as SMNVEV (reference sequence). This CDR3 region has 14 residues.

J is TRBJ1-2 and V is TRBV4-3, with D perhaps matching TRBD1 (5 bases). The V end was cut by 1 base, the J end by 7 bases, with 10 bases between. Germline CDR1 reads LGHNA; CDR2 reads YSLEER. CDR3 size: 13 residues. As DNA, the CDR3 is TGCGCCAGCAGCCAAGCAGGGTCCGGTGGCTACACCTTC. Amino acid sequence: CASSQAGSGGYTF.

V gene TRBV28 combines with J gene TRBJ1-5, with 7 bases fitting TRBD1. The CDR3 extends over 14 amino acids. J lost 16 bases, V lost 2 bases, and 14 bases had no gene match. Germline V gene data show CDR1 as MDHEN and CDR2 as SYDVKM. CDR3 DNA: TGTGCCAGCAGTTTAGGAGGGGGCAAGGGGATCGGTCATTTT. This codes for CASSLGGGKGIGHF.

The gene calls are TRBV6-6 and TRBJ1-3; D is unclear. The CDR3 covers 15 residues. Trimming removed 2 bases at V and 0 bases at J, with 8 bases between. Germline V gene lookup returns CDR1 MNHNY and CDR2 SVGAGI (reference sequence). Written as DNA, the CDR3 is TGTGCCAGCAGTTACAACAGACCCTCTGGAAACACCATATATTTT. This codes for CASSYNRPSGNTIYF.

The CDR3 DNA is TGCAGCGTTGAAGATCCACTAGCGGGGGTTTACAATGAGCAGTTCTTC. Translated: CSVEDPLAGVYNEQFF. This chain uses TRBV29-1 with TRBJ2-1; 11 bases match TRBD2. The CDR3 runs 16 residues. Trimming removed 0 bases from V and 4 bases from J; junction bases left unmatched: 5. Germline CDR1 is SQVTM and CDR2 is ANQGSEA.

The CDR3 spells CASSPAGQGRGTIYF. The DNA for the CDR3 is TGTGCCAGCAGCCCAGCGGGACAGGGGCGAGGCACCATATATTTT. The rearrangement links TRBV7-9 to TRBJ1-3; TRBD1 matches 10 bases. The V gene's germline CDR1 is SEHNR and CDR2 FQNEAQ (reference sequence). Trimming at V came to 5 bases and at J to 9 bases, leaving 10 bases not matched to a gene. The CDR3 spans 15 residues.

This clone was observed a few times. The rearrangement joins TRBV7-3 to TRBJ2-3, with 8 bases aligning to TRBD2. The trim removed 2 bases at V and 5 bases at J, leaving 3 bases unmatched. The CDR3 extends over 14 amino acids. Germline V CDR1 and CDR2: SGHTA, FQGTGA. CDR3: CASSLAGGGDTQYF. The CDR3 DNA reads TGTGCCAGCAGCTTAGCGGGGGGAGGAGATACGCAGTATTTT. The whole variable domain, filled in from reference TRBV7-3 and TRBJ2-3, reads GAGVSQTPSNKVTEKGKYVELRCDPISGHTALYWYRQSLGQGPEFLIYFQGTGAADDSGLPNDRFFAVRPEGSVSTLKIQRTERGDSAVYLCASSLAGGGDTQYFGPGTRLTVL.

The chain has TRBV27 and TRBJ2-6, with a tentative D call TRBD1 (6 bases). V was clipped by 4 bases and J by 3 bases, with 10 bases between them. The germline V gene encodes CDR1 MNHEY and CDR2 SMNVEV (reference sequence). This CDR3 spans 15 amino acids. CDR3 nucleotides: TGTGCCAGCAGTTCGACGACAGGTGGGGCCAACGTCCTGACTTTC. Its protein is CASSSTTGGANVLTF.

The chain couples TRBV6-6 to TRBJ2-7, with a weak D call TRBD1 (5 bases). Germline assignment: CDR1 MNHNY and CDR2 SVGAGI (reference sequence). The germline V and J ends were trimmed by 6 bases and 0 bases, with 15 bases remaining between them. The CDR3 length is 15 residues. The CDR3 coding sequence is TGTGCCAGCAGGCCCGACAGCGTCAGCTCCTACGAGCAGTACTTC. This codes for CASRPDSVSSYEQYF.

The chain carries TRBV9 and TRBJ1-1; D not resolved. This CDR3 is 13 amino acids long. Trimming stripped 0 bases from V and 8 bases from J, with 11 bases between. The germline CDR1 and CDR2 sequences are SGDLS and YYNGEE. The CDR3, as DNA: TGTGCCAGCAGCGTAGATCACGCGGCCGAAGCTTTCTTT. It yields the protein CASSVDHAAEAFF.

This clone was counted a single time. The CDR3 loop is CASSLTVVSSYEQYF. CDR3 DNA sequence: TGTGCCAGCAGTTTAACCGTGGTCAGCTCCTACGAGCAGTACTTC. The V and J genes are TRBV27 and TRBJ2-7; D is undetermined. The V end was cut by 2 bases, the J end by 0 bases, with 11 bases between. Germline values: CDR1 MNHEY, CDR2 SMNVEV (reference sequence). This CDR3 region has 15 residues.

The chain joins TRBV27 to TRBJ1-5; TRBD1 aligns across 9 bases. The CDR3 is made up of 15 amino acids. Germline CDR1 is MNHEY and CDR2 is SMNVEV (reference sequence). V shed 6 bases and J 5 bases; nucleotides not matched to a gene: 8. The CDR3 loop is CASRLTGGIHQPQHF. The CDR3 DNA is TGTGCCAGCAGATTAACAGGGGGCATACATCAGCCCCAGCATTTT.

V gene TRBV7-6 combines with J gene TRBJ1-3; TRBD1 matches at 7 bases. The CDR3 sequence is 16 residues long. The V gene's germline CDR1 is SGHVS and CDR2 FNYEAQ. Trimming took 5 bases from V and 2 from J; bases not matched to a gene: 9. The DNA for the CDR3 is TGTGCCAGCAGCCCCAGCGACAGGGTCCCTGGAAACACCATATATTTT. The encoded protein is CASSPSDRVPGNTIYF.

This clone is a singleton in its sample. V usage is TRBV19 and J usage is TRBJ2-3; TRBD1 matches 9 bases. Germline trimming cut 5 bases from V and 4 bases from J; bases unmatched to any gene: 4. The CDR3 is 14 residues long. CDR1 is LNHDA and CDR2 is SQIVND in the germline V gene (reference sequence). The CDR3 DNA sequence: TGTGCCAGTAGTCAACAGGGGGCGGCAGATACGCAGTATTTT. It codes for CASSQQGAADTQYF.